The 13 T cell receptor beta chains given below trace back to one sample, sequenced in a study of radiation and T cells in renal cell carcinoma. The sample's treatment: treatment-naive control, cytoreductive nephrectomy. TCRdb's table, derived via immunoSEQ multiplex PCR, lists solely in-frame clones and lacks some. Among about 25,000 clones listed, roughly 60% were seen once. Source: tumor tissue, taken from a patient whose treatment was nephrectomy without radiotherapy. The receptors stem from a man aged 35-49 years with renal cell carcinoma.

V is TRBV20-1 and J is TRBJ1-2; no reliable D call. V was trimmed by 4 bases and J by 5 bases, leaving 8 bases between them. The germline V gene encodes CDR1 DFQATT and CDR2 SNEGSKA (reference sequence). The CDR3 has 11 residues. In nucleotides, the CDR3 is TGCAGTGCTATAGACACTTATGGCTACACCTTC. It translates to CSAIDTYGYTF.

This chain uses TRBV6-1 with TRBJ2-5; D is unresolved. The CDR3 is 13 amino acids. V was trimmed by 10 bases and J by 5 bases, leaving 17 bases between them. CDR1 and CDR2 from the germline V gene are MNHNS and SASEGT. CDR3 DNA sequence: TGTGCCATCAGCGTATCGGGCCGGGAGACCCAGTACTTC. The encoded protein is CAISVSGRETQYF.

The table lists this clone with a few counts. This chain connects TRBV15 to TRBJ1-1, with D possibly being TRBD1 (5 bases). Deletions cut 8 bases from V and 2 bases from J, with 12 bases between. The CDR3 covers 13 residues. Germline values: CDR1 LNHNV, CDR2 YYDKDF (reference sequence). CDR3 sequence reads: CATATALNTEAFF. The DNA for the CDR3 is TGTGCCACCGCGACAGCGCTTAACACTGAAGCTTTCTTT.

Regarding this clone: One end of the junction fails to match germline, which may point to a read error. CDR3 sequence: CASRGQPSGANVPTF. In DNA form, the CDR3 reads TGTGCCAGCCGGGGTCAACCTTCTGGGGCCAACGTCCCGACTTTC. The chain is built from TRBV28 and TRBJ2-6, with D perhaps being TRBD1 or TRBD2 (5 bases each). In germline, CDR1 is MDHEN, CDR2 SYDVKM. CDR3 size: 15 residues.

This chain uses TRBV6-6 with TRBJ2-1; 9 positions agree with TRBD2. The CDR3 has 13 residues. The germline CDR1 and CDR2 sequences are MNHNY and SVGAGI (reference sequence). The V gene end was trimmed by 10 bases and the J gene end by 9 bases; junction bases not matched to a gene: 10. The CDR3 protein is CAISSGIVGEQFF. CDR3 DNA: TGTGCCATCTCTAGCGGGATTGTGGGTGAGCAGTTCTTC.

V gene TRBV27 combines with J gene TRBJ1-1; no definite D call. Trimming took 2 bases from V and 0 from J, leaving 7 bases between them. Germline values: CDR1 MNHEY, CDR2 SMNVEV (reference sequence). The CDR3 is made up of 14 amino acids. The CDR3 sequence is CASSLRGMNTEAFF. The CDR3 region has the DNA TGTGCCAGCAGTTTACGAGGCATGAACACTGAAGCTTTCTTT.

This clone was recorded a few times. The chain carries TRBV4-1 and TRBJ1-2; 7 nucleotides line up with TRBD1. Trimming removed 2 bases from V and 5 bases from J; junction bases left unmatched: 11. CDR1 MGHRA and CDR2 YSYEKL come from the germline V gene. The CDR3 runs to 16 residues. The CDR3 DNA follows: TGCGCCAGCAGCCAATTACAAGGGACAGTAGAATATGGCTACACCTTC. It translates to CASSQLQGTVEYGYTF.

This clone was observed a few times. The gene calls are TRBV28 and TRBJ2-5; 7 positions agree with TRBD1. The CDR3 runs 13 residues. Trimming removed 6 bases from V and 4 bases from J; junction bases left unmatched: 5. The germline gives CDR1 MDHEN, CDR2 SYDVKM. In DNA form, the CDR3 reads TGTGCCAGCAGCTCCAGGGGGTTAGAGACCCAGTACTTC. Translated: CASSSRGLETQYF.

The J gene is TRBJ1-5, the V gene TRBV30; D is perhaps TRBD1 (5 bases). This CDR3 contains 14 residues. Trimming cost V 0 bases and J 3 bases, with 9 bases left between them. CDR1 is GTSNPN and CDR2 is SVGIG in the germline V gene (reference sequence). The CDR3 DNA reads as TGTGCCTGGAGTGTACTGGGGGACAATCAGCCCCAGCATTTT. Its protein is CAWSVLGDNQPQHF.

The chain employs TRBV7-2 and TRBJ2-2; 7 nucleotides line up with TRBD1. The CDR3 has 16 amino acids. V was pared by 2 bases and J by 5 bases, with 8 bases of the junction left unmatched. CDR1 and CDR2 from the germline V gene are SGHTA and FQGNSA. CDR3 nucleotide sequence: TGTGCCAGCAGCTTACTGACAGGGTGGGGAACCGGGGAGCTGTTTTTT. This sequence encodes CASSLLTGWGTGELFF.

The rearrangement links TRBV4-3 to TRBJ1-5; D uncertain. Germline CDR1 is LGHNA and CDR2 is YSLEER. V dropped 0 bases and J dropped 6 bases, with 12 bases sitting between them. The CDR3 sequence is 15 residues long. The CDR3 DNA reads as TGCGCCAGCAGCCAAGAAAGAGGTCTATTTCAGCCCCAGCATTTT. This translates into CASSQERGLFQPQHF.

V usage is TRBV7-2 and J usage is TRBJ2-3, with 11 bases identical to TRBD2. V trimming: 3 bases; J trimming: 4 bases; junction bases outside the gene matches: 6. This CDR3 is 16 amino acids long. In germline, CDR1 is SGHTA, CDR2 FQGNSA. As DNA, the CDR3 is TGTGCCAGCAGCTTGTTAGCGGGGGGGCCCTCAGATACGCAGTATTTT. This translates into CASSLLAGGPSDTQYF. The whole variable domain, filled in from reference TRBV7-2 and TRBJ2-3, reads GAGVSQSPSNKVTEKGKDVELRCDPISGHTALYWYRQSLGQGLEFLIYFQGNSAPDKSGLPSDRFSAERTGGSVSTLTIQRTQQEDSAVYLCASSLLAGGPSDTQYFGPGTRLTVL.

This chain uses TRBV9 with TRBJ2-3; no definite D call. Trimming stripped 1 base from V and 2 bases from J, with 11 bases between. Germline lookup yields CDR1 SGDLS and CDR2 YYNGEE. CDR3 size: 15 residues. The CDR3 bases are TGTGCCAGCAGCGTATGGAGCAGTACCACAGATACGCAGTATTTT. This gives the protein CASSVWSSTTDTQYF.